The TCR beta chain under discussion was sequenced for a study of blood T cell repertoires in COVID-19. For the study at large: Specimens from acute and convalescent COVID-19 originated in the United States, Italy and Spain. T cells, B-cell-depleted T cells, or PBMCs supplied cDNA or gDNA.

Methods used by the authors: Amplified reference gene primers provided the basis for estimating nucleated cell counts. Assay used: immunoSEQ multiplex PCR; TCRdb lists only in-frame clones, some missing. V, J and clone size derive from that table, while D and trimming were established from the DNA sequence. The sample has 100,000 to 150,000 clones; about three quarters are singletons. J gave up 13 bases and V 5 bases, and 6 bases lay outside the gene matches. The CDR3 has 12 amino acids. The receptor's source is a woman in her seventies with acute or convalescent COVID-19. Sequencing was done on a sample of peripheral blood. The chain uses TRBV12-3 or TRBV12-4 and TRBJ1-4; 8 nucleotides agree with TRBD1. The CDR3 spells CASSKTGVGLFF. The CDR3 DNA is TGTGCCAGCAGTAAGACAGGGGTGGGACTGTTTTTT.